Listed below are T cell receptor beta chains from one sample, sequenced in a study of PD-1 blockade in classical Hodgkin lymphoma. Only in-frame clones appear in the TCRdb table, and some are missing; sequencing was by immunoSEQ multiplex PCR. The table shows approximately 30,000 clones, with around three quarters occurring only once. The sample was CD4+ T cells from blood, taken at baseline. The receptors here all came from a human donor with classical Hodgkin lymphoma. Each CDR3 is given with its conserved first and last residue. The order of the fields is V gene, J gene, CDR3 protein.

V: TRBV29-1; J: TRBJ1-1; CDR3: CSVDPGGEGTEAFF
V: TRBV28; J: TRBJ1-6; CDR3: CASIPQDRSYSPLHF
V: TRBV18; J: TRBJ1-3; CDR3: CASSPPARGNTIYF
V: TRBV7-9; J: TRBJ1-5; CDR3: CASSLVATGEWQPQHF
V: TRBV29-1; J: TRBJ2-5; CDR3: CSADRGQQETQYF
V: TRBV9; J: TRBJ2-2; CDR3: CASSPTGGAPRGELFF
V: TRBV29-1; J: TRBJ1-3; CDR3: CSVADRRTTGNTIYF
V: TRBV12-5; J: TRBJ2-7; CDR3: CASGLVLGDRGLTSSYEQYF
V: TRBV7-2; J: TRBJ2-7; CDR3: CASSWDLYEQYF
V: TRBV7-2; J: TRBJ1-2; CDR3: CASSLALAVPVYGYTF